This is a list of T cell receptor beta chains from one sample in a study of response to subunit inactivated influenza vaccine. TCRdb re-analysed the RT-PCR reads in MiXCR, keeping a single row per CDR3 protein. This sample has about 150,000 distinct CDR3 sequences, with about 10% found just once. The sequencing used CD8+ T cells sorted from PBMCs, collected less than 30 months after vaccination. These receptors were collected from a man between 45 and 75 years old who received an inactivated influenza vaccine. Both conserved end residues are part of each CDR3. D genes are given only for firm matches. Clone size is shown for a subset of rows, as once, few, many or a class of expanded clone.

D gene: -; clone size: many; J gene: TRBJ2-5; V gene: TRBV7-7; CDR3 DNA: TGTGCTAGCAGCTTACCGCTAAACGGGGGGACCCAGTACTTC; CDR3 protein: CASSLPLNGGTQYF
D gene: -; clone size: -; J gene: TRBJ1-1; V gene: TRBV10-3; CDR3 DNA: TGTGCCATCAGTGAAACAGGGAGGGCCACTGAAGCTTTCTTT; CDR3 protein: CAISETGRATEAFF
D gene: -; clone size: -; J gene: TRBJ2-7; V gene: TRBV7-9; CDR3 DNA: TGTGCCAGCAGCCCAGGACGGCTGAGGTACGAGCAGTACTTC; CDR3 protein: CASSPGRLRYEQYF
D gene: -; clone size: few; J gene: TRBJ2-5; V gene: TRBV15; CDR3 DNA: TGTGCCACTTACCACAGGGAAGGAGTCAGACCGGAGACCCAGTACTTC; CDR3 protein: CATYHREGVRPETQYF
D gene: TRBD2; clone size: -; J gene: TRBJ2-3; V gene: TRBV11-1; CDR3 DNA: TGTGCCAGCAGCTCGAGCGTCCTAGCGGGGATTAGCACAGATACGCAGTATTTT; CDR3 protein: CASSSSVLAGISTDTQYF
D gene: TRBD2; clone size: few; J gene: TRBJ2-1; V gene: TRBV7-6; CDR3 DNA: TGTGCCAGCAGCTTAGCGGTAGCGGGGGCCTCCTACAATGAGCAGTTCTTC; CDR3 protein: CASSLAVAGASYNEQFF
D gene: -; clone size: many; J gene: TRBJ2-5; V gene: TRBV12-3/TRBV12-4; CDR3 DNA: TGTGCCAGCAGTGGTGTGTTTTGGACCCAGTACTTC; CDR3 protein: CASSGVFWTQYF
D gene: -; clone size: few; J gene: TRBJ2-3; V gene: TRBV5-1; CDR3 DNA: TGCGCCAGCAGCTTGAGTGCGGGGACTCTCACAGATACGCAGTATTTT; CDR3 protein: CASSLSAGTLTDTQYF
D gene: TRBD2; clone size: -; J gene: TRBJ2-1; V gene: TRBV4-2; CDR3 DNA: TGTGCCAGCAGCGGGGGACTAGCGGGAGTGGTTGAGCAGTTCTTC; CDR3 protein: CASSGGLAGVVEQFF
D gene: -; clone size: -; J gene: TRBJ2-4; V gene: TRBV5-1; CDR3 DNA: TGCGCCAGCAGCCTGACAGGCTTTGTAGCCAAAAACATTCAGTACTTC; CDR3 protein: CASSLTGFVAKNIQYF
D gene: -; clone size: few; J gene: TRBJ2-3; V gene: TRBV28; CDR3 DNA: TGTGCCAGCGGCGCCCGGGACTTCCTTATGGATACGCAGTATTTT; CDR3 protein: CASGARDFLMDTQYF
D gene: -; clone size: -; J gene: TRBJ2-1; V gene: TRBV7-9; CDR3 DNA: TGTGCCACCGCAGGCGGTGAGCAGTTCTTC; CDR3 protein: CATAGGEQFF
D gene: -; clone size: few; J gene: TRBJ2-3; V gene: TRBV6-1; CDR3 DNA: TGTGCCAGCCTAGAGCAGGTCACAGATACGCAGTATTTT; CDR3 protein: CASLEQVTDTQYF
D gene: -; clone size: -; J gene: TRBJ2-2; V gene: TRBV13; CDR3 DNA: TGTGCCAGCAGCCCTAGGGTCATCAACACCGGGGAGCTGTTTTTT; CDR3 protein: CASSPRVINTGELFF
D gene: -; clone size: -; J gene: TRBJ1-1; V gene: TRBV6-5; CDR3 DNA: TGTGCCAGCAGTTACTCTGGGGTGAACACTGAAGCTTTCTTT; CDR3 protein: CASSYSGVNTEAFF
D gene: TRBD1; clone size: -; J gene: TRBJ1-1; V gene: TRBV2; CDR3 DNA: TGTGCCAGCAGTGGGACAGGGTTGTACACTGAAGCTTTCTTT; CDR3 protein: CASSGTGLYTEAFF
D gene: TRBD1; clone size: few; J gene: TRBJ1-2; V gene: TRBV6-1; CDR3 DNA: TGTGCCACTCTTACCCCGGGACAGACTTCTAACTATGGCTACACCTTC; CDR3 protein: CATLTPGQTSNYGYTF
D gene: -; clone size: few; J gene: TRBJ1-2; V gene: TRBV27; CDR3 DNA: TGTGCCAGCAGTTTATCCCCGACGGGCTATGGCTACACCTTC; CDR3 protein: CASSLSPTGYGYTF
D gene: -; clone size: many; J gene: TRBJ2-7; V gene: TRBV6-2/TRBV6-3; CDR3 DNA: TGTGCCAGCAGTTACGGGGCGGGCTACGAGCAGTACTTC; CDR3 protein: CASSYGAGYEQYF
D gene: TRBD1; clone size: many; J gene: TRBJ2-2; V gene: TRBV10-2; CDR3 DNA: TGCGCCAGCAGTGAAGACCCGACAGGGAGAAACACCGGGGAGCTGTTTTTT; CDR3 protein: CASSEDPTGRNTGELFF
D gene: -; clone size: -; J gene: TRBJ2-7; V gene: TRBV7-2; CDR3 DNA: TGTGCCAGCAGCATTACAGGGTTCTACGAGCAGTACTTC; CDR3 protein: CASSITGFYEQYF
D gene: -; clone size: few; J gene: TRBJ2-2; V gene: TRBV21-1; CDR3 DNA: TGTGCCTGGAAGAGTAAAAGGACCGGGGAGCTGTTTTTT; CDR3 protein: CAWKSKRTGELFF
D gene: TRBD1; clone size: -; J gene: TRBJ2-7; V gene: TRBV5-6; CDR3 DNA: TGTGCCAGCAGCCCCGACAGGGCGGAGGCCTACGAGCAGTACTTC; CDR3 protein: CASSPDRAEAYEQYF
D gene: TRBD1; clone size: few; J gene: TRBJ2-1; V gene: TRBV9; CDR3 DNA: TGTGCCAGCAGCGTAGGACAGGGGAAGTTCTTC; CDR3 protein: CASSVGQGKFF
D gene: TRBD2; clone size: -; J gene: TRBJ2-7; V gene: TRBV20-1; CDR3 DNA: TGCAGTGCTAGGGGGGACTACTCCTACGAGCAGTACTTC; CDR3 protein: CSARGDYSYEQYF
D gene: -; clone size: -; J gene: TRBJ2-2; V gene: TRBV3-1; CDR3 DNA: TGTGCCAGCACCCCCTCTGCCACCGGGGAGCTGTTTTTT; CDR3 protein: CASTPSATGELFF
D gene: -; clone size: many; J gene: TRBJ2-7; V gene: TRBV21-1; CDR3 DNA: TGTGCCAGAGAACGAGGGGGCTCCTACGAGCAGTACTTC; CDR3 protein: CARERGGSYEQYF
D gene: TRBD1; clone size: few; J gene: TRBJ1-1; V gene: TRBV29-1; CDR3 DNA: TGCAGCGTTGAGGGGACAGTGAACACTGAAGCTTTCTTT; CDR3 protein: CSVEGTVNTEAFF
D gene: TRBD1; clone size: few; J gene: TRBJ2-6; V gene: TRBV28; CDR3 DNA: TGTGCCAGCAGTTTGGGGACAGCCGGCTCTAAAGCCAACGTCCTGACTTTC; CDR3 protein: CASSLGTAGSKANVLTF
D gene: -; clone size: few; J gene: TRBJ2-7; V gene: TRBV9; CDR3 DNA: TGTGCCAGCAGCGTACGACTTGGCTACGAGCAGTACTTC; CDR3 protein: CASSVRLGYEQYF
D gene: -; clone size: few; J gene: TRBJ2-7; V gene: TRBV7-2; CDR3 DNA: TGTGCCAGCAGCTTAATGTCGGGAAGCTACGAGCAGTACTTC; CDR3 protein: CASSLMSGSYEQYF
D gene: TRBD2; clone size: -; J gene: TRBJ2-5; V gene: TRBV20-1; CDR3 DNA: TGCAGTGCTAGAGCCCCCCGACTAGCGGATCAAGAGACCCAGTACTTC; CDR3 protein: CSARAPRLADQETQYF
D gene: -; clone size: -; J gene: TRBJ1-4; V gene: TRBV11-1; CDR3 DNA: TGTGCCAGCAGCTTCTCATCGGTTGGCACAGGGAAAAATGAAAAACTGTTTTTT; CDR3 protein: CASSFSSVGTGKNEKLFF
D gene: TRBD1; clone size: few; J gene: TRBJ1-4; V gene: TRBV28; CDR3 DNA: TGTGCCAGCAGAGGACAGGGGGAGGCTGAAAAACTGTTTTTT; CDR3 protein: CASRGQGEAEKLFF
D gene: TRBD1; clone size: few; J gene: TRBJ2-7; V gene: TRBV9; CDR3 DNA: TGTGCCAGCAGCGTAGGGGACAGATACTACGAGCAGTACTTC; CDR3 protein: CASSVGDRYYEQYF
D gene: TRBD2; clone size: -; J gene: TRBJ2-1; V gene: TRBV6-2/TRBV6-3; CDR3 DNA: TGTGCCAGCTTCGTTGGCGGGGGGGCCGGCAATGAGCAGTTCTTC; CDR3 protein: CASFVGGGAGNEQFF
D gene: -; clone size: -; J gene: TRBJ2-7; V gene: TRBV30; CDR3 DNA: TGTGCCTGGAAAGAAGACAGCGGAGACGAGCAGTACTTC; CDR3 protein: CAWKEDSGDEQYF
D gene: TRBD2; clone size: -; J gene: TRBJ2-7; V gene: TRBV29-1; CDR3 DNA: TGCAGCGTTACTAGCGGGACCTACGAGCAGTACTTC; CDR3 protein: CSVTSGTYEQYF
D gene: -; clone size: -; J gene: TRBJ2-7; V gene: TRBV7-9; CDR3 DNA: TGTGCCAGCAGCTCCTTACCGGGTGAGCAGTACTTC; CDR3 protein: CASSSLPGEQYF
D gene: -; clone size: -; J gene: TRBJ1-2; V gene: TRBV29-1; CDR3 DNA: TGCAGCGTTGAACCTATCCCTGCGGGGGGCTATGGCTACACCTTC; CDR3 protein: CSVEPIPAGGYGYTF
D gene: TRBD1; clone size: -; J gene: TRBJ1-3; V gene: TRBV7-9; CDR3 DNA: TGTGCCAGCAGCGAACAGGGGGCGCAGGGAAACACCATATATTTT; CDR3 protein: CASSEQGAQGNTIYF
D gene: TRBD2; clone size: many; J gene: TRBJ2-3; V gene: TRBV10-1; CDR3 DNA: TGCGCCAGCAGTGACCAGACCTGGCCTAGCGGTAGCACAGATACGCAGTATTTT; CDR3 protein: CASSDQTWPSGSTDTQYF
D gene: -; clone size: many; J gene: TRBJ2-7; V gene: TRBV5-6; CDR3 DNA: TGTGCCAGCAGCTTGACATCCTACGAGCAGTACTTC; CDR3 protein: CASSLTSYEQYF
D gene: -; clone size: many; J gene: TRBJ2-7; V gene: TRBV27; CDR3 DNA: TGTGCCAGCAGTTTAAGTGGGGGACTCTACGAGCAGTACTTC; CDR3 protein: CASSLSGGLYEQYF
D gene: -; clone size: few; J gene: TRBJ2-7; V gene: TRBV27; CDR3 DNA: TGTGCCAGCAGTTTTGCCGCGATGAACTCCTACGAGCAGTACTTC; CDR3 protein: CASSFAAMNSYEQYF
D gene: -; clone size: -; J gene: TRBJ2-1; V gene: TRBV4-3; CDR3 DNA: TGCGCCAGCAGCCCCGCCGGGTCGAATGAGCAGTTCTTC; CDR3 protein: CASSPAGSNEQFF
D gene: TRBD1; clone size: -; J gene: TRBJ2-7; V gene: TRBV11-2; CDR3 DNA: TGTGCCAGCAGCTTAGATTGGGACAGAGTATACGAGCAGTACTTC; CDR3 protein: CASSLDWDRVYEQYF
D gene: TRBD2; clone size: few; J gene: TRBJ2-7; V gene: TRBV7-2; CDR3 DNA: TGTGCCAGCAGCTTTATGGGACTAGCGGTTTCCTACGAGCAGTACTTC; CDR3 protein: CASSFMGLAVSYEQYF
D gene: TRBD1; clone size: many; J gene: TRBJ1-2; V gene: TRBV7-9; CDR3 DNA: TGTGCCAGCAGCTTAGGCACAGGGGGCGAAGTGGATGGCTACACCTTC; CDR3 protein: CASSLGTGGEVDGYTF
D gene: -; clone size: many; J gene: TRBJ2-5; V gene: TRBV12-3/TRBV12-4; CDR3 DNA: TGTGCCAGCAGTTCCGCCGCTTTCGACCAGTACTTC; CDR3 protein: CASSSAAFDQYF
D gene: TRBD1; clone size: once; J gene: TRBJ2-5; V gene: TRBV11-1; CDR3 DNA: TGTGCCAGCAGCTTAGTAGTGTGGGCAGGGACAGGGGGCGTCGGGGAGACCCAGTACTTC; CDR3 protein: CASSLVVWAGTGGVGETQYF
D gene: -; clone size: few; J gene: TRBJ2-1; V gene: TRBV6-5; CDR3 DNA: TGTGCCAGCAGTTACTACGGATGGAGCTCCTACAATGAGCAGTTCTTC; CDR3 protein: CASSYYGWSSYNEQFF
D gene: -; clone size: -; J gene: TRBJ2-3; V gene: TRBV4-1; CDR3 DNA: TGCGCCAGCAGCTTCGGACCGTCCCGAGCAGATACGCAGTATTTT; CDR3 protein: CASSFGPSRADTQYF
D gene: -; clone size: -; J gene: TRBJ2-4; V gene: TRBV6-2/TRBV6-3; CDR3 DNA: TGTGCCAGCAGTTACAGCCTAATGGAGGCCAAAAACATTCAGTACTTC; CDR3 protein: CASSYSLMEAKNIQYF
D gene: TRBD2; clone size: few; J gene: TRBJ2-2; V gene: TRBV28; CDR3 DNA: TGTGCCAGCAGTTTGGGACTAGCGGGACTCACCGGGGAGCTGTTTTTT; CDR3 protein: CASSLGLAGLTGELFF
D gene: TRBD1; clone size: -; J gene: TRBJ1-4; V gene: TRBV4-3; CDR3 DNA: TGCGCCAGCAGCCAATCACAGGGGATCGGTGAAAAACTGTTTTTT; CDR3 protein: CASSQSQGIGEKLFF
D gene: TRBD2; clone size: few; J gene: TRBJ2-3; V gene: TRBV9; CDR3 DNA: TGTGCCAGCAGCGTAAATCAATGGCGGGAGGTCACAGATACGCAGTATTTT; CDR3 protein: CASSVNQWREVTDTQYF